The next 20 T cell receptor beta chains were all read from a single sample in a study of TIL therapy for anti-PD-1-resistant metastatic lung cancer. The immunoSEQ assay was v3. This table comes from immunoSEQ multiplex PCR, and its TCRdb copy is limited to in-frame clones, with some not included. This sample has about 100,000 clones, with around 71% found just once. The time point denotes: pre-treatment sample, taken before nivolumab and TIL therapy. Tumor tissue came from excised metastases, mostly pleural nodules or supraclavicular lymph nodes. The specimen comprised tumor tissue, sampled at baseline. The receptors were gathered from a person between 25 and 80 years old with non-small cell lung cancer.

The rearrangement uses TRBV4-2 and TRBJ1-5; 7 bases map to TRBD1. Germline CDR1 and CDR2: LGHNA and YNFKEQ. V was pared by 1 base and J by 5 bases, with 8 bases of the junction left unmatched. This CDR3 contains 16 residues. CDR3 in amino acids: CASSQGQGERDQPQHF. The CDR3 region has the DNA TGTGCCAGCAGCCAAGGGCAGGGGGAACGGGATCAGCCCCAGCATTTT.

This clone was counted a few times. The genes are TRBV18 and TRBJ1-1, with D unclear. CDR1 and CDR2 (germline): KGHSH, LQKENI. The CDR3 runs to 13 residues. Deletions cut 6 bases from V and 5 bases from J, with 13 bases between. The DNA of the CDR3 is TGTGCCAGCTCGTACACTGGGAAGACTGAAGCTTTCTTT. This codes for CASSYTGKTEAFF.

The chain recombines TRBV15 with TRBJ1-6, with D unresolved. The CDR3 has 16 amino acids. V lost 0 bases and J lost 5, with 11 bases in between. Germline-derived CDR1 and CDR2 are LNHNV and YYDKDF (reference sequence). This chain's CDR3 is CATSREYGVNNSPLHF. For the CDR3, the DNA is TGTGCCACCAGCAGAGAATATGGGGTAAATAATTCACCCCTCCACTTT.

V gene TRBV10-3 combines with J gene TRBJ2-2, with D perhaps TRBD2 (7 bases). CDR1 and CDR2 from the germline V gene are ENHRY and SYGVKD. The CDR3 extends over 15 amino acids. Trimming stripped 6 bases from V and 2 bases from J, with 13 bases between. The CDR3 bases are TGTGCCATCAGCCGGGGGGCAGGAAACACCGGGGAGCTGTTTTTT. This sequence encodes CAISRGAGNTGELFF.

The chain employs TRBV28 and TRBJ2-4, with D possibly matching TRBD1 (6 bases). This CDR3 contains 14 residues. Germline lookup yields CDR1 MDHEN and CDR2 SYDVKM. V lost 8 bases to trimming and J lost 0 bases, with 11 bases between them. The CDR3 DNA follows: TGTGCCAGCGCCCGAGGGGGAGCCAAAAACATTCAGTACTTC. It specifies CASARGGAKNIQYF. Full variable domain (outside the CDR3, taken from reference TRBV28 and TRBJ2-4): DVKVTQSSRYLVKRTGEKVFLECVQDMDHENMFWYRQDPGLGLRLIYFSYDVKMKEKGDIPEGYSVSREKKERFSLILESASTNQTSMYLCASARGGAKNIQYFGAGTRLSVL.

In its sample, this clone was seen many times. The J gene is TRBJ1-5, the V gene TRBV15; D is undetermined. The V gene lost 11 bases and the J gene lost 5 bases, with 13 bases spanning the gap. Per the germline V gene, CDR1 is LNHNV and CDR2 is YYDKDF (reference sequence). This CDR3 is 12 amino acids long. CDR3 nucleotide sequence: TGTGCCCGCTATGGAACGGATCAGCCCCAGCATTTT. This translates into CARYGTDQPQHF.

The table lists this clone with a count of one. V and J are TRBV7-9 and TRBJ2-2; D may match TRBD1 or TRBD2 (5 bases each). Germline V CDR1 and CDR2: SEHNR, FQNEAQ (reference sequence). The germline V and J ends were trimmed by 1 base and 13 bases, with 10 bases remaining between them. CDR3 length: 12 amino acids. Here the CDR3 reads CASSLGDGGLFF. The CDR3 nucleotides read TGTGCCAGCAGCTTAGGGGACGGAGGGCTGTTTTTT.

This clone has a count of ten or more. The CDR3 DNA follows: TGTGCCAGCAGCCAAGATTTTCCCGCCTACGAGCAGTACTTC. Its translation is CASSQDFPAYEQYF. The J gene is TRBJ2-7, the V gene TRBV4-2, with D unclear. The germline V gene has CDR1 LGHNA and CDR2 YNFKEQ. The CDR3 runs 14 residues. The V end was cut by 0 bases, the J end by 2 bases, with 8 bases between.

The V and J genes are TRBV6-6 and TRBJ2-3; D is undetermined. The V end lost 5 bases, the J end lost 0 bases, and 3 bases lay between the germline ends. The CDR3 is made up of 12 amino acids. Germline CDR1 MNHNY, CDR2 SVGAGI (reference sequence). CDR3 bases: TGTGCCAGCAGTCAGAGCACAGATACGCAGTATTTT. As protein: CASSQSTDTQYF.

This clone has only a few counts. The rearrangement uses TRBV2 and TRBJ2-2; a weak D match, TRBD1 (5 bases). The CDR3 spans 13 residues. V shed 4 bases and J shed 9 bases, with 12 bases lying between them. Germline lookup yields CDR1 SNHLY and CDR2 FYNNEI. The CDR3 sequence: CASSGQLIRELFF. The CDR3 nucleotides read TGTGCCAGCAGTGGACAGCTTATCCGGGAGCTGTTTTTT.

This sequence joins TRBV7-2 and TRBJ2-3, with TRBD2 matching 7 bases. V was clipped by 8 bases and J by 0 bases; unmatched bases: 8. Germline CDR1 is SGHTA and CDR2 is FQGNSA. The CDR3 runs 15 residues. CDR3 sequence reads: CASWIQAGSTDTQYF. DNA for the CDR3: TGTGCCAGCTGGATTCAAGCGGGAAGCACAGATACGCAGTATTTT.

This rearrangement joins TRBV7-2 to TRBJ2-7; D uncertain. V was clipped by 5 bases and J by 6 bases, with 14 bases between them. The CDR3 covers 13 residues. Germline values: CDR1 SGHTA, CDR2 FQGNSA. The CDR3 spells CASSQISAGEQYF. DNA of the CDR3: TGTGCCAGCAGCCAAATATCCGCCGGCGAGCAGTACTTC.

In this sample, this clone turned up once. The V gene is TRBV6-5, the J gene TRBJ1-3; no firm D call. The CDR3 covers 16 residues. V was trimmed by 2 bases and J by 0 bases, leaving 11 bases between them. Germline V CDR1 and CDR2: MNHEY, SVGAGI. CDR3 DNA: TGTGCCAGCAGTTACGGGCTCGAGAGCTCTGGAAACACCATATATTTT. Its protein is CASSYGLESSGNTIYF.

This clone was seen just once. The genes are TRBV27 and TRBJ2-1; D remains unclear. Germline V gives CDR1 MNHEY, CDR2 SMNVEV (reference sequence). This CDR3 has 11 residues. The germline V and J ends were trimmed by 8 bases and 3 bases, with 5 bases remaining between them. The CDR3, as DNA: TGTGCCAGCGAGGACTACAATGAGCAGTTCTTC. This gives the protein CASEDYNEQFF.

The rearrangement uses TRBV9 and TRBJ2-1, with D unclear. The CDR3 covers 15 residues. V was clipped by 3 bases and J by 6 bases, with 16 bases between them. Germline loops: CDR1 SGDLS, CDR2 YYNGEE. CDR3 coding DNA: TGTGCCAGCAGCGATCAGGCCTCCGAGGCCAATGAGCAGTTCTTC. Amino acid sequence: CASSDQASEANEQFF.

This clone was seen a single time. The CDR3, as DNA: TGTGCCAGCAGCTCGCTTCTGGACAGGGGCTACAATGAGCAGTTCTTC. Protein product: CASSSLLDRGYNEQFF. This rearrangement joins TRBV13 to TRBJ2-1, with 9 bases matching TRBD1. The trim removed 4 bases at V and 3 bases at J, leaving 7 bases unmatched. The CDR3 length is 16 residues. Per the germline V gene, CDR1 is PRHDT and CDR2 is FYEKMQ (reference sequence).

The J gene is TRBJ1-2, the V gene TRBV24-1, with D possibly matching TRBD1 (5 bases). V shed 1 base and J shed 8 bases, with 16 bases lying between them. Germline V lookup: CDR1 KGHDR, CDR2 SFDVKD. The CDR3 spans 15 residues. Written as DNA, the CDR3 is TGTGCCACCAGTGATTTCGGCAGGGCATTTGGAGGCTACACCTTC. Its protein is CATSDFGRAFGGYTF.

The chain uses TRBV7-9 and TRBJ2-3, with 7 positions matching TRBD1. Per germline, CDR1 SEHNR and CDR2 FQNEAQ (reference sequence). J lost 1 base, V lost 3 bases, and 4 bases had no gene match. CDR3 length: 15 amino acids. The CDR3 spells CASSFGGQRTDTQYF. CDR3 in DNA: TGTGCCAGCAGCTTTGGGGGACAGCGCACAGATACGCAGTATTTT.

The chain employs TRBV5-6 and TRBJ2-5; D remains unclear. Germline V CDR1 and CDR2: SGHDT, YYEEEE. The CDR3 consists of 14 residues. V was cut by 3 bases and J by 9 bases, with 18 bases left in between. CDR3 sequence: CASSSESSLIAQYF. The CDR3 region has the DNA TGTGCCAGCAGCTCTGAATCCTCACTGATCGCCCAGTACTTC.

Note on this clone: Germline and junction disagree at one end, which may indicate a read error. This chain links TRBV7-2 with TRBJ2-3; 8 bases agree with TRBD2. Germline V gives CDR1 SGHTA, CDR2 FQGNSA. CDR3 length equals 15 residues. This chain's CDR3 is CASTLLGLATDTQYF. As DNA, the CDR3 is TGTGCCAGCACCTTACTTGGACTAGCAACAGATACGCAGTATTTT.